This TCR beta chain is drawn from a study of blood T cell repertoires in COVID-19. Study overall: PBMCs, B-cell-depleted T cells, or T cells were the source of the cDNA or gDNA that made up the material.

Using immunoSEQ multiplex PCR, the repertoire was profiled, and TCRdb retains in-frame clones only, with some absent. This repertoire shows about 40,000 clones, about 86% found once; its top ten account for roughly 2.6%. Germline V gene data show CDR1 as LNHNV and CDR2 as YYDKDF (reference sequence). This CDR3 comprises 13 residues. V was clipped by 9 bases and J by 0 bases; unmatched bases: 3. The J gene is TRBJ2-7, the V gene TRBV15; the match to TRBD2 covers 9 bases. This receptor was obtained from a woman aged 55-70 years with acute or convalescent COVID-19. The specimen was peripheral blood. The CDR3 protein is CATTSGPSYEQYF. DNA for the CDR3: TGTGCCACTACTAGCGGGCCCTCCTACGAGCAGTACTTC.